This record covers a single T cell receptor (beta chain). This record comes from a study of blood T cells in healthy people across ages. Study-wide background: Capture via template switching afforded approximately one barcoded beta molecule per two T cells.

The length of the CDR3 is 14 residues. Germline values: CDR1 MNHEY, CDR2 SMNVEV (reference sequence). V was trimmed by 3 bases and J by 12 bases, leaving 15 bases between them. PCR was performed a second time for about 7 to 12 cycles using a sample-barcoded 5' primer and a J-beta primer mix. The authors tagged each cDNA molecule using a template-switch adaptor with 12 random nucleotides. Using its own MiXCR run on the 5' RACE reads, TCRdb lists one record per CDR3 protein. The table lists roughly 1,700,000 distinct CDR3 sequences, 28% of them singletons. This receptor was taken from a woman aged 30 to 39 in good health. This rearrangement joins TRBV27 to TRBJ1-6; D perhaps matches TRBD1 (5 bases). The sample comprised blood. The DNA of the CDR3 is TGTGCCAGCAGTTTCAGCCCCCAGAGGGGACCCCTCCACTTT. This translates into CASSFSPQRGPLHF.